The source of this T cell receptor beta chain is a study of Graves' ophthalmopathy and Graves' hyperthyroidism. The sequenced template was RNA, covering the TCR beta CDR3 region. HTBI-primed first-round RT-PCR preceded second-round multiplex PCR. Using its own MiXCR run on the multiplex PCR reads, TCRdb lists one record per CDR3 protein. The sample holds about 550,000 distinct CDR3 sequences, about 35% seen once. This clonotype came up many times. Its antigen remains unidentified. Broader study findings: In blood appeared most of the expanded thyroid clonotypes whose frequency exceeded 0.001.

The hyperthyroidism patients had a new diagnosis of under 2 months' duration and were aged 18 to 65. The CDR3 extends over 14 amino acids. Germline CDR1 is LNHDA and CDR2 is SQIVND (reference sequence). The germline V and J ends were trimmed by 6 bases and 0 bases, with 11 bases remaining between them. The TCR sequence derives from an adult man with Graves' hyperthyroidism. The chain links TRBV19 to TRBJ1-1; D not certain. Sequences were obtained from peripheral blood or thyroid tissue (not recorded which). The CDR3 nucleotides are TGTGCCAGTAGGACCCCCACATTGAACACTGAAGCTTTCTTT. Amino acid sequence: CASRTPTLNTEAFF. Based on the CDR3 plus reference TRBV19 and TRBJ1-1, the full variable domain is DGGITQSPKYLFRKEGQNVTLSCEQNLNHDAMYWYRQDPGQGLRLIYYSQIVNDFQKGDIAEGYSVSREKKESFPLTVTSAQKNPTAFYLCASRTPTLNTEAFFGQGTRLTVV.